What follows is one T cell receptor beta chain and its context. Its matching antigen is unknown. MiXCR was run by TCRdb on the reads, yielding one entry per CDR3 protein. The sample contains 110,000 or so distinct CDR3 sequences, roughly 30% of which appear only once. The sample comes from a study of T cell repertoires in cytomegalovirus infection. The CDR3 is 15 amino acids. V was pared by 4 bases and J by 9 bases, with 7 bases of the junction left unmatched. CDR1 and CDR2 (germline): MNHNY, SVGAGI (reference sequence). This TCR derives from a human donor in good health (CMV status not recorded). Some clones in this sample may be carry-over from other donors' samples. This rearrangement joins TRBV6-6 to TRBJ1-6; 9 bases are a match to TRBD1. This specimen consisted of CD8+ T cells from cultured PBMCs, obtained from culture after CMV antigen stimulation. CDR3 bases: TGTGCCAGCAGTTCCGACAGGGGGATCGTTTCACCCCTCCACTTT. It specifies CASSSDRGIVSPLHF.